The 22 T cell receptor beta chains presented below share a single source sample, sequenced in a study of T cell responses to AZD1222 COVID-19 vaccine. Assay: immunoSEQ multiplex PCR; the TCRdb copy retains only in-frame clones and omits some. The sample holds roughly 150,000 clones; around 87% are singletons and the top ten take approximately 9.1%. The sample in question was peripheral blood, obtained 28 days after the second AZD1222 dose. The receptors originated from an adult who received the AZD1222 COVID-19 vaccine.

The CDR3 protein is CASSSDLGTVGNTQYF. DNA of the CDR3: TGTGCCAGCTCCTCTGATCTGGGGACGGTGGGGAATACGCAGTATTTT. The V gene is TRBV28, the J gene TRBJ2-3, with D perhaps given as TRBD1 or TRBD2 (5 bases each). Trimming took 8 bases from V and 7 from J, leaving 25 bases between them. This CDR3 contains 16 residues. The germline gives CDR1 MDHEN, CDR2 SYDVKM. Based on the CDR3 plus reference TRBV28 and TRBJ2-3, the full variable domain is DVKVTQSSRYLVKRTGEKVFLECVQDMDHENMFWYRQDPGLGLRLIYFSYDVKMKEKGDIPEGYSVSREKKERFSLILESASTNQTSMYLCASSSDLGTVGNTQYFGPGTRLTVL.

The chain recombines TRBV7-9 with TRBJ1-1; the D gene is possibly TRBD1 (5 bases). CDR3 length: 13 residues. Germline V CDR1 and CDR2: SEHNR, FQNEAQ (reference sequence). The V gene lost 5 bases and the J gene lost 8 bases, with 15 bases spanning the gap. CDR3 protein: CASSRDDGGEAFF. In DNA, the CDR3 is TGTGCCAGCAGCCGAGATGATGGGGGAGAAGCTTTCTTT.

The genes are TRBV4-3 and TRBJ2-1; TRBD2 matches at 12 bases. J lost 6 bases, V lost 4 bases, and 7 bases had no gene match. CDR1 LGHNA and CDR2 YSLEER come from the germline V gene. The CDR3 has 16 amino acids. CDR3 DNA sequence: TGCGCCAGCAGCCCGCAATTACTAGCGGGGGGCAATGAGCAGTTCTTC. It encodes CASSPQLLAGGNEQFF.

The V and J genes are TRBV28 and TRBJ1-1, with 10 bases aligning to TRBD1. The CDR3 has 13 residues. J was trimmed by 7 bases and V by 6 bases; bases with no gene match: 5. Germline values: CDR1 MDHEN, CDR2 SYDVKM. The CDR3 is CASRPGQGIEAFF. CDR3 coding DNA: TGTGCCAGCAGACCGGGACAGGGGATTGAAGCTTTCTTT.

The CDR3 loop is CASSYVPGQGETGELFF. For the CDR3, the DNA is TGTGCCAGCAGTTACGTCCCGGGACAGGGAGAGACCGGGGAGCTGTTTTTT. This chain uses TRBV6-2 or TRBV6-3 with TRBJ2-2; TRBD1 matches at 9 bases. The ends lost 2 bases at V and 5 bases at J; junction bases unmatched: 9. CDR3 size: 17 residues. In germline, CDR1 is MNHEY, CDR2 SVGEGT.

CDR3 loop: CAISEKGQGSGEAFF. As DNA, the CDR3 is TGTGCCATCAGTGAGAAGGGACAGGGGTCGGGTGAAGCTTTCTTT. The V gene is TRBV10-3, the J gene TRBJ1-1; TRBD1 matches 10 bases. The CDR3 is 15 residues long. The junction had 7 bases not matched to a gene; V was cut back by 2 bases and J by 7 bases. Germline lookup yields CDR1 ENHRY and CDR2 SYGVKD.

J is TRBJ1-5 and V is TRBV6-5; TRBD1 aligns across 8 bases. This CDR3 has 13 residues. V dropped 8 bases and J dropped 1; count of bases not matched to a gene: 1. The germline CDR1 and CDR2 sequences are MNHEY and SVGAGI. The chain's CDR3 is CASRDRSNQPQHF. The CDR3 DNA is TGTGCCAGCCGGGACAGGAGCAATCAGCCCCAGCATTTT.

The CDR3 region has the DNA TGCAGCGTTGAAGATCGAATCGGAACGGTGAACACTGAAGCTTTCTTT. Amino acid sequence: CSVEDRIGTVNTEAFF. V and J are TRBV29-1 and TRBJ1-1; D is unclear. V was trimmed by 0 bases and J by 0 bases, leaving 14 bases between them. Germline V CDR1 and CDR2: SQVTM, ANQGSEA. CDR3 size: 16 residues.

The chain combines TRBV7-2 with TRBJ1-6; maybe TRBD1 (6 bases). CDR3 length equals 15 residues. V was trimmed by 5 bases and J by 6 bases, leaving 14 bases between them. From germline, CDR1 is SGHTA and CDR2 FQGNSA. The CDR3 nucleotides read TGTGCCAGCAGCCCCACAGGACAGTCTAATTCACCCCTCCACTTT. Amino acid sequence: CASSPTGQSNSPLHF.

CDR3 sequence: CASSLVIREDYNSPLHF. CDR3 DNA sequence: TGCGCCAGCAGCTTGGTTATACGAGAAGACTATAATTCACCCCTCCACTTT. The V and J genes are TRBV5-1 and TRBJ1-6; no clear D gene. The CDR3 extends over 17 amino acids. V dropped 0 bases and J dropped 3 bases, with 13 bases sitting between them. Germline V lookup: CDR1 SGHRS, CDR2 YFSETQ.

This clone turned up a few times. This chain joins TRBV4-1 and TRBJ2-2; D is perhaps TRBD1 (6 bases). The CDR3 contains 14 residues. CDR1 MGHRA and CDR2 YSYEKL come from the germline V gene. The ends were cut back, 7 bases at V and 5 bases at J, with 14 bases in the middle. Here the CDR3 reads CASTQGHLTGELFF. The CDR3, as DNA: TGCGCCAGCACCCAGGGACACTTGACCGGGGAGCTGTTTTTT.

This chain uses TRBV7-3 with TRBJ2-7; TRBD1 agrees at 7 bases. CDR1 SGHTA and CDR2 FQGTGA come from the germline V gene. This CDR3 comprises 15 residues. V was pared by 5 bases and J by 1 base, with 8 bases of the junction left unmatched. The CDR3 DNA reads TGTGCCAGCAGCGAGTCTCCGGGACAGTCCTACGAGCAGTACTTC. It yields the protein CASSESPGQSYEQYF.

The chain combines TRBV7-8 with TRBJ2-3, with D unresolved. The CDR3 length is 15 residues. Between the trimmed V and J ends, which lost 5 bases and 1 base, there was a span of 13 bases. Looked up from germline, CDR1 is SGHVS and CDR2 is FQNEAQ. CDR3: CASSPRGFGTDTQYF. The CDR3, as DNA: TGTGCCAGCAGCCCCCGCGGATTCGGCACAGATACGCAGTATTTT.

The chain links TRBV5-4 to TRBJ2-7; 7 bases are a match to TRBD2. The CDR3 contains 15 residues. V gave up 4 bases and J gave up 2 bases; unmatched junction bases: 9. From germline, CDR1 is SGHNT and CDR2 YYREEE (reference sequence). This CDR3 reads CASSTLVGGAYEQYF. CDR3 coding DNA: TGTGCCAGCAGCACACTAGTGGGGGGGGCCTACGAGCAGTACTTC. Full variable domain (remainder filled in from reference TRBV5-4 and TRBJ2-7): ETGVTQSPTHLIKTRGQQVTLRCSSQSGHNTVSWYQQALGQGPQFIFQYYREEENGRGNFPPRFSGLQFPNYSSELNVNALELDDSALYLCASSTLVGGAYEQYFGPGTRLTVT.

The J gene is TRBJ1-2, the V gene TRBV2; 9 bases agree with TRBD1. The length of the CDR3 is 15 residues. Trimming cost V 5 bases and J 6 bases; bases outside gene matches: 10. The germline CDR1 and CDR2 sequences are SNHLY and FYNNEI. CDR3 DNA: TGTGCCAGCAGTAAGGCCGAAACAGGGGGCCATGGCTACACCTTC. It codes for CASSKAETGGHGYTF.

The rearrangement links TRBV7-2 to TRBJ2-2; D gene unclear. This CDR3 has 11 residues. Looked up from germline, CDR1 is SGHTA and CDR2 is FQGNSA. V shed 5 bases and J shed 10 bases, with 8 bases lying between them. The CDR3 reads CASSLGLELFF. DNA for the CDR3: TGTGCCAGCAGCCTAGGCCTGGAGCTGTTTTTT.

The chain couples TRBV18 to TRBJ1-2; 7 bases align to TRBD1. V trimming: 1 base; J trimming: 8 bases; junction bases outside the gene matches: 7. The CDR3 length is 14 residues. Per the germline V gene, CDR1 is KGHSH and CDR2 is LQKENI. For the CDR3, the DNA is TGTGCCAGCTCACCACTGGACAGGAAAGACGGCTACACCTTC. Encoded protein: CASSPLDRKDGYTF.

The CDR3 sequence: CASSKTGYYEQYF. CDR3 DNA: TGTGCCAGCAGTAAAACAGGGTACTACGAGCAGTACTTC. This chain uses TRBV6-2 or TRBV6-3 with TRBJ2-7; perhaps TRBD1 as D (6 bases). This CDR3 spans 13 amino acids. Trimming took off 5 bases at V and 3 bases at J, with 11 bases between the two ends. Per the germline V gene, CDR1 is MNHEY and CDR2 is SVGEGT.

The chain has TRBV3-1 (or the pseudogene TRBV3-2) and TRBJ2-4; D not certain. The CDR3 extends over 17 amino acids. V was shortened by 0 bases and J by 1 base, with 13 bases between the two germline ends. Germline CDR1 and CDR2: LGHDT and YNNKEL (reference sequence). The CDR3 DNA is TGTGCCAGCAGCCAAGACGGCAGCCCCTTGGCCAAAAACATTCAGTACTTC. Amino acid sequence: CASSQDGSPLAKNIQYF.

The V and J genes are TRBV7-8 and TRBJ1-6, with a possible D match to TRBD1 (5 bases). This CDR3 is built from 13 residues. Per the germline V gene, CDR1 is SGHVS and CDR2 is FQNEAQ. Deletions cut 5 bases from V and 8 bases from J, with 10 bases between. CDR3 sequence (DNA): TGTGCCAGCAGCCGAACCAGGGATTCACCCCTCCACTTT. The encoded protein is CASSRTRDSPLHF.

The chain recombines TRBV7-2 with TRBJ2-5; the D gene is possibly TRBD1 (5 bases). V was cut by 6 bases and J by 4 bases, with 12 bases left in between. The CDR3 loop spans 13 amino acids. The germline CDR1 and CDR2 sequences are SGHTA and FQGNSA. The CDR3 DNA reads as TGTGCCAGCAGTTATATCCAGGGAGAGACCCAGTACTTC. Protein sequence: CASSYIQGETQYF.

The chain links TRBV5-6 to TRBJ1-2; maybe TRBD1 (5 bases). The germline V and J ends were trimmed by 6 bases and 8 bases, with 20 bases remaining between them. Germline V CDR1 and CDR2: SGHDT, YYEEEE. The CDR3 covers 14 residues. The CDR3 sequence: CASTAGYNLVGYTF. The CDR3 DNA is TGTGCCAGCACAGCAGGGTACAACTTAGTCGGCTACACCTTC.